A single sample is the source of the 8 T cell receptor beta chains below, sequenced in a study of shared clonotypes between healthy human individuals. Produced via immunoSEQ multiplex PCR; TCRdb's table is partial and in-frame only. Here the sample spans roughly 590,000 clones, just under 97% being singletons. CD45RO-negative cells were positively selected for CCR7, leaving out terminally differentiated effector memory CD45RA+ cells. The sequencing input was naive CD8+ T cells sorted from blood. Receptors originate from a woman aged 25 to 39 in good health.

V and J are TRBV6-1 and TRBJ2-1; 8 bases line up with TRBD1. Germline V gene lookup returns CDR1 MNHNS and CDR2 SASEGT. V lost 7 bases, J lost 7 bases, and 3 bases stayed unmatched. The CDR3 has 12 amino acids. The CDR3 loop reads CASTQGVNEQFF. In DNA, the CDR3 is TGTGCCAGCACACAGGGGGTAAATGAGCAGTTCTTC.

The chain couples TRBV13 to TRBJ2-7; D is unclear. The germline V gene has CDR1 PRHDT and CDR2 FYEKMQ (reference sequence). V lost 5 bases to trimming and J lost 0 bases, with 14 bases between them. The CDR3 contains 15 residues. CDR3 DNA sequence: TGTGCCAGCAGCAACAGTACCGGCATCTCCTACGAGCAGTACTTC. It codes for CASSNSTGISYEQYF.

In its sample, this clone was seen once. The J gene is TRBJ2-2, the V gene TRBV10-2, with TRBD2 matching over 8 bases. Germline CDR1 and CDR2: WSHSY and SAAADI. The CDR3 is 15 amino acids. Trimming took 3 bases from V and 4 from J; bases not matched to a gene: 4. The chain's CDR3 is CASSDGGGSTGELFF. As DNA, the CDR3 is TGCGCCAGCAGTGACGGGGGGGGGAGCACCGGGGAGCTGTTTTTT.

This sequence joins TRBV28 and TRBJ2-3, with 7 bases identical to TRBD1. The CDR3 covers 16 residues. The V and J ends lost 6 bases and 3 bases, in that order; junction bases with no gene match: 12. Germline CDR1 is MDHEN and CDR2 is SYDVKM. In DNA form, the CDR3 reads TGTGCCAGCAGAATCCGACAGGGAATAGGGACAGATACGCAGTATTTT. Residues: CASRIRQGIGTDTQYF.

The chain has TRBV6-5 and TRBJ2-3; D unresolved. CDR3 size: 13 residues. CDR1 is MNHEY, CDR2 SVGAGI, per germline. Trimming took off 2 bases at V and 4 bases at J, with 7 bases between the two ends. CDR3 residues: CASSYGPADTQYF. As DNA, the CDR3 is TGTGCCAGCAGTTACGGCCCCGCAGATACGCAGTATTTT.

The V gene is TRBV7-9, the J gene TRBJ2-5; no clear D gene. CDR3 size: 12 residues. Germline V lookup: CDR1 SEHNR, CDR2 FQNEAQ (reference sequence). The V end lost 1 base, the J end lost 12 bases, and 12 bases lay between the germline ends. The CDR3 sequence: CASSLESPDKYF. The CDR3 nucleotides read TGTGCCAGCAGCTTAGAGTCTCCCGATAAGTACTTC.

The V call is TRBV28, the J call TRBJ2-7; D is possibly TRBD2 (5 bases). CDR1 and CDR2 (germline): MDHEN, SYDVKM. V shed 5 bases and J shed 4 bases, with 18 bases lying between them. The CDR3 has 15 residues. The CDR3, as DNA: TGTGCCAGCAGTCTCCCGCCGGACGGGGAATACGAGCAGTACTTC. It is translated as CASSLPPDGEYEQYF.

The J gene is TRBJ2-7, the V gene TRBV7-9; weak D call: TRBD1 (6 bases). This CDR3 region has 12 residues. The germline V gene encodes CDR1 SEHNR and CDR2 FQNEAQ (reference sequence). Trimming removed 7 bases from V and 5 bases from J, with 12 bases in between. CDR3 in amino acids: CASTSHRDEQYF. Here the CDR3 DNA reads TGTGCCAGCACCAGCCACAGGGACGAGCAGTACTTC.